One and the same sample provided the 20 T cell receptor beta chains below, sequenced in a study of CD8 T cells in ankylosing spondylitis. Study-wide findings and caveats: It appeared that ankylosing spondylitis blood was characterized by a TCR beta motif of 8 or 9 highly homologous variants.

Each CDR3 protein gets one entry after TCRdb re-called the 5' RACE reads with MiXCR. Of over 200,000 distinct CDR3 sequences detected, about 16% appear once; the ten largest clones hold roughly 46%. These receptors are not linked to any known antigen. Sample: blood, either unsorted or a sorted T cell fraction (not recorded which). These receptor sequences come from a male donor with ankylosing spondylitis.

This clonotype came up a few times. The chain uses TRBV5-6 and TRBJ2-1; D may correspond to TRBD1 or TRBD2 (5 bases each). The CDR3 runs 17 residues. The V gene lost 1 base and the J gene lost 0 bases, with 14 bases spanning the gap. The V gene's germline CDR1 is SGHDT and CDR2 YYEEEE. CDR3 amino acids: CASSLLRAGSSYNEQFF. The CDR3 bases are TGTGCCAGCAGCTTGTTAAGGGCAGGGAGCTCCTACAATGAGCAGTTCTTC.

This clonotype was seen more than once but under ten times. The V and J genes are TRBV5-1 and TRBJ2-3; the match to TRBD2 covers 11 bases. The CDR3 extends over 19 amino acids. With 3 bases clipped from V and 1 base from J, the junction kept 13 bases outside the gene matches. Per germline, CDR1 SGHRS and CDR2 YFSETQ. CDR3 sequence (DNA): TGCGCCAGCAGCTCGGTTGTACTAGCGGGGGACTGGGGCACAGATACGCAGTATTTT. As protein: CASSSVVLAGDWGTDTQYF.

The V call is TRBV15, the J call TRBJ2-1; 8 nucleotides line up with TRBD1. Germline trimming cut 4 bases from V and 10 bases from J; bases unmatched to any gene: 9. The germline gives CDR1 LNHNV, CDR2 YYDKDF (reference sequence). The CDR3 is 14 amino acids. The chain's CDR3 is CATSTGQGLGEQFF. Written as DNA, the CDR3 is TGTGCCACCAGCACTGGACAGGGTCTGGGGGAGCAGTTCTTC.

The chain carries TRBV27 and TRBJ2-3; 9 nucleotides align to TRBD1. The CDR3 runs 15 residues. From germline, CDR1 is MNHEY and CDR2 SMNVEV (reference sequence). V dropped 5 bases and J dropped 0; count of bases not matched to a gene: 3. The CDR3 region is CASSDRGTSTDTQYF. CDR3 DNA: TGTGCCAGCAGTGACAGGGGGACTAGCACAGATACGCAGTATTTT.

J is TRBJ2-5 and V is TRBV7-7, with TRBD2 matching over 8 bases. Germline V CDR1 and CDR2: SSHAT, FNYEAQ (reference sequence). There are 15 residues in the CDR3. The J segment lost 7 bases and the V segment lost 5 bases, leaving 12 bases of the junction unmatched. As DNA, the CDR3 is TGTGCCAGCAGCCCGGGACTAGGGTTTGACGGGACCCAGTACTTC. This encodes CASSPGLGFDGTQYF. The full variable domain, completed using reference TRBV7-7 and TRBJ2-5, is GAGVSQSPRYKVTKRGQDVTLRCDPISSHATLYWYQQALGQGPEFLTYFNYEAQPDKSGLPSDRFSAERPEGSISTLTIQRTEQRDSAMYRCASSPGLGFDGTQYFGPGTRLLVL.

This rearrangement joins TRBV5-8 to TRBJ1-1, with D uncertain. This CDR3 is 15 amino acids long. Germline V lookup: CDR1 SGHTS, CDR2 YDEGEE. Trimming took off 4 bases at V and 5 bases at J, with 18 bases between the two ends. The CDR3: CASSLDPDQWTEAFF. The CDR3 nucleotides read TGTGCCAGCAGCCTCGATCCGGACCAGTGGACTGAAGCTTTCTTT.

The chain carries TRBV6-5 and TRBJ1-1; D unclear. Germline V CDR1 and CDR2: MNHEY, SVGAGI. The CDR3 consists of 16 residues. The V end was cut by 5 bases, the J end by 0 bases, with 16 bases between. Written as DNA, the CDR3 is TGTGCCAGCAGTACTTTGAGGGAGCACATGAACACTGAAGCTTTCTTT. Translated, it gives CASSTLREHMNTEAFF.

The rearrangement links TRBV7-9 to TRBJ2-2; a weak D match, TRBD2 (6 bases). Germline-derived CDR1 and CDR2 are SEHNR and FQNEAQ (reference sequence). CDR3 length: 16 amino acids. V was cut by 5 bases and J by 4 bases, with 17 bases left in between. CDR3: CASSPPGPGGTGELFF. For the CDR3, the DNA is TGTGCCAGCAGCCCACCGGGACCCGGGGGCACCGGGGAGCTGTTTTTT.

This clonotype was observed many times. The chain employs TRBV20-1 and TRBJ1-1; D is unclear. The V end lost 7 bases, the J end lost 2 bases, and 11 bases lay between the germline ends. Germline CDR1 reads DFQATT; CDR2 reads SNEGSKA (reference sequence). The CDR3 spans 12 residues. This chain's CDR3 is CSVTRGNTEAFF. DNA for the CDR3: TGCAGTGTGACTAGAGGAAACACTGAAGCTTTCTTT.

This clonotype was picked up a small number of times. CDR3 residues: CASRGGAGYNEQFF. Here the CDR3 DNA reads TGCGCCAGCCGCGGGGGGGCGGGGTACAATGAGCAGTTCTTC. This chain joins TRBV4-1 and TRBJ2-1; TRBD2 agrees at 9 bases. This CDR3 has 14 amino acids. Germline V gene data show CDR1 as MGHRA and CDR2 as YSYEKL. V dropped 8 bases and J dropped 4; count of bases not matched to a gene: 6.

This clonotype has more than one count but fewer than ten. V usage is TRBV3-1 and J usage is TRBJ2-1, with 8 nucleotides matching TRBD1. The CDR3 covers 16 residues. CDR1 is LGHDT, CDR2 YNNKEL, per germline (reference sequence). After removal of 0 bases from V and 6 bases from J, the junction contained 7 bases not matched to a gene. The CDR3 DNA reads as TGTGCCAGCAGCCAAGAAGACAGGGGCGGTATCAATGAGCAGTTCTTC. The encoded protein is CASSQEDRGGINEQFF.

The rearrangement joins TRBV3-1 to TRBJ2-5; D is undetermined. The germline V gene encodes CDR1 LGHDT and CDR2 YNNKEL (reference sequence). Trimming left V 0 bases short and J 1 base short, with 9 bases between. This CDR3 has 15 residues. The CDR3 spells CASSQETELQETQYF. The CDR3 DNA reads as TGTGCCAGCAGCCAAGAAACGGAACTCCAAGAGACCCAGTACTTC.

The V gene is TRBV9, the J gene TRBJ2-5, with 11 bases matching TRBD1. V shed 6 bases, J shed 4 bases, and the junction held 8 bases outside the gene matches. The CDR3 totals 15 residues. Germline V gene data show CDR1 as SGDLS and CDR2 as YYNGEE. The CDR3 DNA sequence: TGTGCCAGCACTATCTCTGGGACAGGGGGAGAGACCCAGTACTTC. Amino acid sequence: CASTISGTGGETQYF.

The genes are TRBV9 and TRBJ2-1; possibly TRBD2 for D (6 bases). V was pared by 6 bases and J by 1 base, with 17 bases between. In germline, CDR1 is SGDLS, CDR2 YYNGEE. The CDR3 loop spans 16 amino acids. CDR3 region: CASNNHPAGSYNEQFF. In DNA, the CDR3 is TGTGCCAGCAACAACCACCCCGCGGGGTCCTACAATGAGCAGTTCTTC.

The CDR3 protein is CASSLELGTVYGYTF. CDR3 bases: TGTGCCAGCAGCTTGGAACTCGGGACAGTCTATGGCTACACCTTC. The chain recombines TRBV5-5 with TRBJ1-2; the match to TRBD1 covers 7 bases. Trimming took 0 bases from V and 4 from J; bases not matched to a gene: 6. Germline V gene sequence: CDR1 SGHKS, CDR2 YYEKEE (reference sequence). This CDR3 has 15 amino acids.

This clonotype was counted only a few times. This chain links TRBV9 with TRBJ2-2; the D gene is possibly TRBD2 (5 bases). Between the trimmed V and J ends, which lost 4 bases and 0 bases, there was a span of 16 bases. The CDR3 extends over 17 amino acids. Germline loops: CDR1 SGDLS, CDR2 YYNGEE. The CDR3 DNA is TGTGCCAGCAGCCCACGTGGGGAGTATTCGAACACCGGGGAGCTGTTTTTT. This translates into CASSPRGEYSNTGELFF.

The genes are TRBV19 and TRBJ2-1; weak D call: TRBD1 (6 bases). This CDR3 has 14 residues. The germline CDR1 and CDR2 sequences are LNHDA and SQIVND (reference sequence). V gave up 3 bases and J gave up 5 bases, with 11 bases separating them. CDR3 sequence: CASSIETGHNEQFF. In DNA form, the CDR3 reads TGTGCCAGTAGTATTGAGACAGGCCACAATGAGCAGTTCTTC.

The gene calls are TRBV10-3 and TRBJ2-5; 8 bases align to TRBD1. V gave up 6 bases and J gave up 5 bases; unmatched junction bases: 20. The CDR3 totals 18 residues. Germline-derived CDR1 and CDR2 are ENHRY and SYGVKD. The CDR3 DNA follows: TGTGCCATCAGCCAAACCCCAACCTTGGACAGGGATAAGGAGACCCAGTACTTC. Its translation: CAISQTPTLDRDKETQYF.

This chain connects TRBV2 to TRBJ2-7, with D perhaps matching TRBD1 or TRBD2 (5 bases each). The V end was cut by 5 bases, the J end by 5 bases, with 16 bases between. The CDR3 is 14 amino acids. CDR1 SNHLY and CDR2 FYNNEI come from the germline V gene. The CDR3 region has the DNA TGTGCCAGCAGTACCGGGGCCCAGCGAGACGAGCAGTACTTC. Translated, it gives CASSTGAQRDEQYF.

The chain couples TRBV5-6 to TRBJ2-1; no firm D call. The germline V gene has CDR1 SGHDT and CDR2 YYEEEE. Trimming pared 2 bases from V and 5 bases from J, leaving 11 bases between. CDR3 size: 14 residues. The DNA of the CDR3 is TGTGCCAGCAGCTTCTTTCCAGCGAACAATGAGCAGTTCTTC. Translated, it gives CASSFFPANNEQFF. The whole variable domain, filled in from reference TRBV5-6 and TRBJ2-1, reads DAGVTQSPTHLIKTRGQQVTLRCSPKSGHDTVSWYQQALGQGPQFIFQYYEEEERQRGNFPDRFSGHQFPNYSSELNVNALLLGDSALYLCASSFFPANNEQFFGPGTRLTVL.